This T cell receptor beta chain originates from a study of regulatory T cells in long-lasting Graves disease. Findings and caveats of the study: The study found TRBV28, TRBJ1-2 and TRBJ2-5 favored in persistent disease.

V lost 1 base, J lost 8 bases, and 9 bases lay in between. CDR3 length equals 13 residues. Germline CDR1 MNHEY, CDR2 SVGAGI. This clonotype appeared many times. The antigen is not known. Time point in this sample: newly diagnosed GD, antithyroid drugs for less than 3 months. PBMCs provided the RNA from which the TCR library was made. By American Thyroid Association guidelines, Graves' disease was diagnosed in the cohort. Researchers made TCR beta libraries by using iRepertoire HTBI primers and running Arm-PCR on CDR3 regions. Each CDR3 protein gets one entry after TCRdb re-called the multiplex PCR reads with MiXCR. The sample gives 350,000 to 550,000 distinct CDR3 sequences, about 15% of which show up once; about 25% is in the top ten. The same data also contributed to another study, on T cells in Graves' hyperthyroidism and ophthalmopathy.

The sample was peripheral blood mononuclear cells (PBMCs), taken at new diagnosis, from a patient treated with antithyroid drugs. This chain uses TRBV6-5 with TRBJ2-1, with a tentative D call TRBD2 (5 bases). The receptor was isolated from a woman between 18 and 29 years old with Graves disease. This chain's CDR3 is CASSYFGSDEQFF. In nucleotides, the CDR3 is TGTGCCAGCAGTTACTTTGGGAGCGATGAGCAGTTCTTC.